The 19 T cell receptor beta chains below all came from one sample that was sequenced in a study of CD8+CD57+ T cells in acquired aplastic anemia. Genomic DNA provided the template from which TCR beta VDJ and CDR3 profiles were obtained. In TCRdb, the reads were re-called with MiXCR into one record per CDR3 protein. The profile shows around 50,000 distinct CDR3 sequences, around 69% of them singletons. What was sequenced was sorted CD4+, CD8+, or CD8+CD57+ T cells (not recorded which) from PBMCs. These receptors came from a human donor in good health, serving as a control.

The rearrangement joins TRBV7-9 to TRBJ2-7, with a weak D call TRBD1 (6 bases). The CDR3 is made up of 15 amino acids. The V and J ends lost 5 bases and 4 bases respectively, with 18 bases between them. Germline V gene data show CDR1 as SEHNR and CDR2 as FQNEAQ (reference sequence). The CDR3 here is CASSPHRDKRYEQYF. CDR3 sequence (DNA): TGTGCCAGCAGCCCCCATCGGGACAAGCGATACGAGCAGTACTTC.

The chain is built from TRBV29-1 and TRBJ2-7; 7 bases fit TRBD1. Germline loops: CDR1 SQVTM, CDR2 ANQGSEA. This CDR3 has 13 amino acids. V was pared by 7 bases and J by 1 base, with 7 bases of the junction left unmatched. This CDR3 reads CSAQGDRSYEQYF. The CDR3 coding sequence is TGCAGCGCCCAGGGGGACCGATCCTACGAGCAGTACTTC.

The chain employs TRBV2 and TRBJ1-5; 7 bases are a match to TRBD1. J lost 7 bases, V lost 3 bases, and 9 bases had no gene match. This CDR3 spans 15 amino acids. Germline CDR1 SNHLY, CDR2 FYNNEI. CDR3 in DNA: TGTGCCAGCAGTGACCAAGGACAGGCTGGGCAGCCCCAGCATTTT. It translates to CASSDQGQAGQPQHF.

Here the CDR3 DNA reads TGCAGTGCTGCGAGGGGAGGGAACACTGAAGCTTTCTTT. It codes for CSAARGGNTEAFF. The chain recombines TRBV20-1 with TRBJ1-1; D possibly corresponds to TRBD1 (5 bases). V lost 5 bases and J 1 base, leaving 11 bases between the germline ends. In germline, CDR1 is DFQATT, CDR2 SNEGSKA (reference sequence). The CDR3 has 13 amino acids.

The V call is TRBV20-1, the J call TRBJ2-3; the D is unclear. V was shortened by 0 bases and J by 4 bases, with 5 bases between the two germline ends. Germline loops: CDR1 DFQATT, CDR2 SNEGSKA (reference sequence). This CDR3 contains 12 residues. The CDR3 here is CSARDDPDTQYF. In DNA, the CDR3 is TGCAGTGCTAGAGATGATCCAGATACGCAGTATTTT.

This clonotype was seen many times. V usage is TRBV4-2 and J usage is TRBJ2-3; 14 positions match TRBD2. Germline CDR1 is LGHNA and CDR2 is YNFKEQ. This CDR3 spans 16 amino acids. Trimming cost V 4 bases and J 5 bases; bases outside gene matches: 5. In nucleotides, the CDR3 is TGTGCCAGCAGCCCGGGACTAGCGGGAGTGGGAGATACGCAGTATTTT. It specifies CASSPGLAGVGDTQYF.

The genes are TRBV24-1 and TRBJ1-4, with 8 bases aligning to TRBD1. CDR1 and CDR2 (germline): KGHDR, SFDVKD. The V and J ends lost 3 bases and 8 bases, in that order; junction bases with no gene match: 7. This CDR3 has 15 amino acids. The CDR3 DNA reads TGTGCCACCAGTGATGCCGGGACAGGACACGAAAAACTGTTTTTT. Translating gives CATSDAGTGHEKLFF.

This clonotype was seen a handful of times. The chain has TRBV11-1 and TRBJ2-1; TRBD2 is a possible D gene (5 bases). The CDR3 length is 16 residues. Between the trimmed V and J ends, which lost 8 bases and 0 bases, there was a span of 17 bases. Per the germline V gene, CDR1 is SGHAT and CDR2 is FQDESV (reference sequence). CDR3 nucleotide sequence: TGTGCCAGCGGCGTCGAGCGGTTAAGCTCCTACAATGAGCAGTTCTTC. As protein: CASGVERLSSYNEQFF.

The rearrangement joins TRBV20-1 to TRBJ1-2; D is unclear. V lost 4 bases and J lost 8, with 11 bases in between. Germline values: CDR1 DFQATT, CDR2 SNEGSKA (reference sequence). The CDR3 totals 11 residues. CDR3 sequence (DNA): TGCAGTGCTACCCCCGGGGAGGGCTACACCTTC. It is translated as CSATPGEGYTF.

This chain connects TRBV6-1 to TRBJ2-3, with 12 bases fitting TRBD2. V shed 3 bases, J shed 2 bases, and the junction held 3 bases outside the gene matches. Germline V lookup: CDR1 MNHNS, CDR2 SASEGT. This CDR3 region has 16 residues. The CDR3 reads CASSEASGGATDTQYF. CDR3 DNA: TGTGCCAGCAGTGAGGCTAGCGGGGGGGCCACAGATACGCAGTATTTT.

The chain has TRBV10-3 and TRBJ2-3; D possibly corresponds to TRBD1 (6 bases). CDR3 length equals 13 residues. Germline V gene lookup returns CDR1 ENHRY and CDR2 SYGVKD. Trimming removed 4 bases at V and 1 base at J, with 6 bases between. The DNA of the CDR3 is TGTGCCATCAGTGGACAGGGCACAGATACGCAGTATTTT. Residues: CAISGQGTDTQYF.

CDR3 in amino acids: CATSSGQDEQYV. Written as DNA, the CDR3 is TGTGCCACCAGCAGCGGACAAGACGAGCAGTACGTC. The rearrangement links TRBV15 to TRBJ2-7; D is perhaps TRBD1 (5 bases). Germline CDR1 and CDR2: LNHNV and YYDKDF (reference sequence). The CDR3 runs to 12 residues. The V gene lost 3 bases and the J gene lost 5 bases, with 8 bases spanning the gap.

The rearrangement joins TRBV7-2 to TRBJ1-2; 9 bases are a match to TRBD1. V was clipped by 1 base and J by 6 bases; unmatched bases: 6. The CDR3 consists of 15 residues. The germline CDR1 and CDR2 sequences are SGHTA and FQGNSA. CDR3 sequence: CASSLGGQGRNGYTF. Here the CDR3 DNA reads TGTGCCAGCAGCTTAGGTGGACAGGGGAGGAATGGCTACACCTTC.

This clonotype was seen only once. J is TRBJ1-6 and V is TRBV19; TRBD1 might be the D (6 bases). CDR3 size: 13 residues. Looked up from germline, CDR1 is LNHDA and CDR2 is SQIVND (reference sequence). V lost 8 bases and J 9 bases, leaving 14 bases between the germline ends. CDR3: CASQAGAGSPLHF. The CDR3 bases are TGTGCCAGTCAGGCGGGGGCTGGTTCACCCCTCCACTTT.

This clonotype is medium-sized. The rearrangement joins TRBV28 to TRBJ2-1, with 12 bases that match TRBD2. Trimming removed 6 bases from V and 9 bases from J; junction bases left unmatched: 12. CDR3 size: 16 residues. Germline V gives CDR1 MDHEN, CDR2 SYDVKM. CDR3 DNA sequence: TGTGCCAGCAGCATAGAGCCTAGCGGGAGGGCCGGTGAGCAGTTCTTC. It is translated as CASSIEPSGRAGEQFF.

This clonotype was seen a handful of times. This sequence joins TRBV7-2 and TRBJ2-7, with D perhaps TRBD2 (5 bases). Germline V gene lookup returns CDR1 SGHTA and CDR2 FQGNSA. CDR3 size: 12 residues. The V end lost 3 bases, the J end lost 7 bases, and 10 bases lay between the germline ends. The CDR3 region is CASSFQPGEQYF. CDR3 sequence (DNA): TGTGCCAGCAGCTTTCAACCGGGAGAGCAGTACTTC.

CDR3 in DNA: TGCGCCAGCAGCCACGACCACGTCGGACAGGGGGCCTCCCTCCAGTACTTC. As protein: CASSHDHVGQGASLQYF. The chain uses TRBV4-3 and TRBJ2-7; 11 bases match TRBD1. V lost 3 bases, J lost 10 bases, and 17 bases stayed unmatched. Germline CDR1 is LGHNA and CDR2 is YSLEER. The CDR3 is made up of 17 amino acids.

V and J are TRBV19 and TRBJ1-3; perhaps TRBD1 as D (6 bases). V was shortened by 6 bases and J by 2 bases, with 11 bases between the two germline ends. Germline V lookup: CDR1 LNHDA, CDR2 SQIVND (reference sequence). This CDR3 contains 14 residues. The CDR3 loop reads CASRTGTTGNTIYF. DNA of the CDR3: TGTGCCAGTAGAACCGGGACAACTGGAAACACCATATATTTT.

This clonotype was seen ten or more times. V usage is TRBV18 and J usage is TRBJ1-1; no definite D call. CDR3 size: 15 residues. CDR1 is KGHSH and CDR2 is LQKENI in the germline V gene. V was shortened by 4 bases and J by 2 bases, with 14 bases between the two germline ends. CDR3 sequence (DNA): TGTGCCAGCTCACGCAACCGGGGAAACAACACTGAAGCTTTCTTT. Amino acids: CASSRNRGNNTEAFF.